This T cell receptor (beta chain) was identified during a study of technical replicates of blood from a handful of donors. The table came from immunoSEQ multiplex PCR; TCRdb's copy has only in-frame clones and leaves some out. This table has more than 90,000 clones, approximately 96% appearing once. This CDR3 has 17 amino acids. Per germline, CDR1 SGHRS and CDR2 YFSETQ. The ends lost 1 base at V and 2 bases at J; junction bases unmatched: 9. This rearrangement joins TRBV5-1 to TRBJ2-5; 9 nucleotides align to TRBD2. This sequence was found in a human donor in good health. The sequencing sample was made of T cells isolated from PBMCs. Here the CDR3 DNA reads TGCGCCAGCAGCTTGCAGCCTAGCGGGGTGTCTCAAGAGACCCAGTACTTC. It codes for CASSLQPSGVSQETQYF.